These T cell receptor beta chains were read from a single sample in a study of shared clonotypes between healthy human individuals. Only in-frame clones appear in the TCRdb table, and some are missing; sequencing was by immunoSEQ multiplex PCR. There are around 1.9 million clones in the sample; 85% to 95% occur only once, and under 2% lies in the top ten. Sample: naive CD8+ T cells from PBMCs. The origin of the receptors is a man aged 18 to 29 in good health. Some clones in this sample may be carry-over from other donors' samples. Both conserved end residues are trimmed from each CDR3. D genes are given only for firm matches.

J gene,D gene,V gene,CDR3 protein
TRBJ1-1,-,TRBV27,ASSLFVMGGEAF
TRBJ2-7,-,TRBV19,ASSMGGPYEQY
TRBJ2-7,TRBD2,TRBV7-6,ASSYHPGGEQY
TRBJ2-6,-,TRBV28,ASSQLYGANVLT
TRBJ2-7,-,TRBV9,ASSAAIGLRYEQY
TRBJ2-1,-,TRBV7-9,ASSLVLRKGSYNEQF
TRBJ1-5,-,TRBV4-1,ASSQDWVGNQPQH
TRBJ2-1,TRBD2,TRBV7-9,ASIPLAGGLSSYNEQF
TRBJ1-3,-,TRBV4-1,ASSQHSENSGNTIY
TRBJ2-1,-,TRBV4-1,ASSQAGPYNEQF
TRBJ2-7,-,TRBV30,AWQTGFGYEQY
TRBJ2-5,TRBD2,TRBV11-2,ASSLFPSGRAPETQY
TRBJ1-1,TRBD1,TRBV9,ASSQGTGGLYTEAF
TRBJ2-1,TRBD2,TRBV4-3,ASSQDYEREFPRNEQF
TRBJ2-1,-,TRBV6-6,ASSTRTSEQF
TRBJ1-4,-,TRBV16,ASSQSPSRGVANEKLF
TRBJ1-1,-,TRBV11-2,ASSFTDAQGAF
TRBJ2-7,TRBD1,TRBV10-1,ASSESVGTGVNEQY
TRBJ2-2,-,TRBV9,ASSVSLGGRPEFGELF
TRBJ2-7,TRBD2,TRBV4-3,ASSLRGGTYEQY
TRBJ2-3,TRBD2,TRBV5-4,ASSLRTSGRSTDTQY
TRBJ2-1,TRBD2,TRBV7-2,ASIAAGGLAGSYNEQF
TRBJ1-1,-,TRBV7-3,ASSPGGWTEAF
TRBJ2-3,TRBD1,TRBV7-9,ASSHGTGSTDTQY
TRBJ2-1,TRBD1,TRBV7-9,ASSRGGQGKAYNEQF
TRBJ2-7,TRBD2,TRBV7-9,ASSPKGSTSGRGEQY
TRBJ2-7,TRBD2,TRBV19,ASSGAAGGTYEQY
TRBJ2-7,-,TRBV4-3,ASSQGGGGYEQY
TRBJ2-1,-,TRBV7-3,ASSYPGTADNEQF
TRBJ2-7,-,TRBV2,ASSEAHRVSGEQY
TRBJ2-1,TRBD2,TRBV6-5,ASSSTTSGFYNEQF
TRBJ2-1,-,TRBV15,ATSSGEEVSYNEQF
TRBJ2-7,-,TRBV7-9,ASSFSGYEQY
TRBJ2-3,TRBD2,TRBV5-1,ASSLGTRGVGTDTQY
TRBJ2-2,-,TRBV27,ASSLYETGELF
TRBJ2-7,-,TRBV7-3,ASSSGPGGYEQY
TRBJ2-1,-,TRBV11-2,ASRPRQGSGNEQF
TRBJ1-1,-,TRBV28,ASSSRVTEAF
TRBJ2-1,-,TRBV28,ASSFGAGNEQF
TRBJ2-3,-,TRBV30,AWSVRVYRDGTDTQY
TRBJ2-1,TRBD2,TRBV18,ASSATVSSGALGIDEQF